Shown below are 9 T cell receptor beta chains from a single sample sequenced in a study of OX40 agonist ivuxolimab in advanced cancers. Only in-frame clones appear in the TCRdb table, and some are missing; sequencing was by immunoSEQ multiplex PCR. This table holds roughly 96,000 clones, under 85% found once. This specimen consisted of CD4+ or CD8+ T cells sorted from blood, obtained in a trial of the OX40 agonist ivuxolimab. Source of these receptors: an adult with an advanced solid tumor such as melanoma, head and neck, liver or kidney cancer.

The chain is built from TRBV30 and TRBJ1-4; 7 bases line up with TRBD1. With V trimmed by 3 bases and J by 3 bases, 4 bases remained unmatched. The CDR3 consists of 14 residues. Germline lookup yields CDR1 GTSNPN and CDR2 SVGIG (reference sequence). CDR3 sequence: CAWRRQGANEKLFF. In DNA form, the CDR3 reads TGTGCCTGGAGGAGACAGGGTGCTAATGAAAAACTGTTTTTT.

The chain joins TRBV30 to TRBJ2-1; possible D gene TRBD1, 6 bases. V gave up 3 bases and J gave up 2 bases, with 14 bases separating them. Looked up from germline, CDR1 is GTSNPN and CDR2 is SVGIG (reference sequence). The CDR3 consists of 15 residues. CDR3 in DNA: TGTGCCTGGAGCACCGGGACATTAACCTACAATGAGCAGTTCTTC. This gives the protein CAWSTGTLTYNEQFF.

This chain joins TRBV7-2 and TRBJ2-2, with 14 bases identical to TRBD2. The germline V gene encodes CDR1 SGHTA and CDR2 FQGNSA. The CDR3 loop spans 19 amino acids. J gave up 3 bases and V 0 bases, and 6 bases lay outside the gene matches. The CDR3 nucleotides read TGTGCCAGCAGCTTAGCTTCAGGGACTAGCGGGAGCTACACCGGGGAGCTGTTTTTT. This gives the protein CASSLASGTSGSYTGELFF.

As for this clone: Germline is not matched at one junction end, which may reflect a read error. The rearrangement joins TRBV10-2 to TRBJ2-1; possibly TRBD1 or TRBD2 for D (5 bases each). This CDR3 has 10 amino acids. Germline lookup yields CDR1 WSHSY and CDR2 SAAADI. The CDR3 loop reads CASSSGTQVF. Written as DNA, the CDR3 is TGCGCCAGCAGCTCCGGGACCCAGGTCTTC.

This chain joins TRBV10-3 and TRBJ2-1; 11 bases match TRBD2. The CDR3 has 14 amino acids. CDR1 is ENHRY and CDR2 is SYGVKD in the germline V gene. V gave up 4 bases and J gave up 6 bases; unmatched junction bases: 2. The DNA of the CDR3 is TGTGCCATCAGTGTAGCGGGAGGGCCCAATGAGCAGTTCTTC. Protein: CAISVAGGPNEQFF.

This clone has a single count. This chain uses TRBV30 with TRBJ2-6; a possible D gene is TRBD2 (5 bases). V was cut by 1 base and J by 4 bases, with 11 bases left in between. Germline V gene sequence: CDR1 GTSNPN, CDR2 SVGIG (reference sequence). The CDR3 spans 15 residues. CDR3 sequence reads: CAWSGGLTGANVLTF. The CDR3 bases are TGTGCCTGGAGTGGAGGGTTGACCGGGGCCAACGTCCTGACTTTC.

This clone was detected only a few times. In nucleotides, the CDR3 is TGTGCCAGCAGCTCAGACGGAACGTATGGCTACACCTTC. Translated: CASSSDGTYGYTF. The gene calls are TRBV7-8 and TRBJ1-2; D gene unclear. The CDR3 spans 13 residues. CDR1 is SGHVS, CDR2 FQNEAQ, per germline. Trimming removed 4 bases at V and 5 bases at J, with 11 bases between.

The chain recombines TRBV27 with TRBJ2-7; 12 bases are shared with TRBD2. V lost 3 bases, J lost 4 bases, and 4 bases stayed unmatched. The CDR3 consists of 15 residues. Germline V gene lookup returns CDR1 MNHEY and CDR2 SMNVEV (reference sequence). The CDR3 loop reads CASSFLAGGQYEQYF. In DNA form, the CDR3 reads TGTGCCAGCAGTTTCCTAGCGGGAGGGCAATACGAGCAGTACTTC.

DNA for the CDR3: TGTGCCAGTAGTACTCAGCGGGGTCCCTCCTACAATGAGCAGTTCTTC. Encoded protein: CASSTQRGPSYNEQFF. The genes are TRBV19 and TRBJ2-1; TRBD2 matches 7 bases. CDR1 and CDR2 (germline): LNHDA, SQIVND (reference sequence). The CDR3 contains 16 residues. The V and J ends lost 4 bases and 0 bases, in that order; junction bases with no gene match: 6.